What follows are 25 T cell receptor beta chains derived from one specimen sequenced in a study of cytomegalovirus exposure and HLA in healthy donors. Using immunoSEQ multiplex PCR, the repertoire was profiled, and TCRdb retains in-frame clones only, with some absent. The sample includes 250,000 to 350,000 clones, roughly 90% of them seen just once. Sequenced sample: PBMCs. These receptor sequences come from a woman under 30 in good health and CMV-seronegative.

The chain uses TRBV27 and TRBJ2-2; 9 bases are a match to TRBD1. V gave up 10 bases and J gave up 6 bases; unmatched junction bases: 15. The CDR3 length is 16 residues. Germline V gives CDR1 MNHEY, CDR2 SMNVEV (reference sequence). DNA for the CDR3: TGTGCCAACGGACCCCCGGGACAGGGAAAGGCCGGGGAGCTGTTTTTT. Translation gives CANGPPGQGKAGELFF.

The chain employs TRBV9 and TRBJ2-7, with 11 bases identical to TRBD1. This CDR3 has 15 amino acids. The J segment lost 7 bases and the V segment lost 0 bases, leaving 6 bases of the junction unmatched. The germline gives CDR1 SGDLS, CDR2 YYNGEE. CDR3 sequence reads: CASSVGTGGPEEQYF. In DNA, the CDR3 is TGTGCCAGCAGCGTAGGGACAGGGGGCCCAGAGGAGCAGTACTTC. Full variable domain (missing parts from reference TRBV9 and TRBJ2-7): DSGVTQTPKHLITATGQRVTLRCSPRSGDLSVYWYQQSLDQGLQFLIQYYNGEERAKGNILERFSAQQFPDLHSELNLSSLELGDSALYFCASSVGTGGPEEQYFGPGTRLTVT.

The chain has TRBV11-2 and TRBJ2-1; a weak D match, TRBD1 (6 bases). The CDR3 contains 16 residues. V lost 4 bases and J 7 bases, leaving 20 bases between the germline ends. Germline V gene lookup returns CDR1 SGHAT and CDR2 FQNNGV. CDR3: CASSSVRGPKGNEQFF. In nucleotides, the CDR3 is TGTGCCAGCAGCTCCGTCAGGGGCCCCAAGGGGAATGAGCAGTTCTTC.

The chain combines TRBV7-2 with TRBJ2-1, with a possible D match to TRBD1 (6 bases). V was trimmed by 6 bases and J by 1 base, leaving 13 bases between them. The germline V gene has CDR1 SGHTA and CDR2 FQGNSA. The CDR3 extends over 15 amino acids. The CDR3 reads CASSQTGVSYNEQFF. CDR3 DNA sequence: TGTGCCAGCAGTCAGACAGGCGTGTCCTACAATGAGCAGTTCTTC.

Only one count was recorded for this clone. The chain combines TRBV7-2 with TRBJ2-7; possible D gene TRBD2, 6 bases. V was cut by 6 bases and J by 0 bases, with 18 bases left in between. The CDR3 covers 16 residues. Germline V CDR1 and CDR2: SGHTA, FQGNSA. The CDR3 is CASRPRVADSSYEQYF. The CDR3, as DNA: TGTGCCAGCAGACCGCGGGTAGCGGACTCCTCCTACGAGCAGTACTTC.

The chain employs TRBV5-4 and TRBJ2-3; possibly TRBD1 for D (6 bases). Germline CDR1 is SGHNT and CDR2 is YYREEE (reference sequence). This CDR3 is built from 15 residues. V lost 1 base and J 1 base, leaving 10 bases between the germline ends. In nucleotides, the CDR3 is TGTGCCAGCAGCTTGCTGCCAGGGGGCACAGATACGCAGTATTTT. The encoded protein is CASSLLPGGTDTQYF.

The chain uses TRBV5-1 and TRBJ2-5; 12 positions match TRBD2. The CDR3 is 17 residues long. The V gene end was trimmed by 6 bases and the J gene end by 5 bases; junction bases not matched to a gene: 14. Germline values: CDR1 SGHRS, CDR2 YFSETQ. CDR3 DNA: TGCGCCAGCAACCGACTGAGGACTAGCGGGACTCAGGAGACCCAGTACTTC. It yields the protein CASNRLRTSGTQETQYF.

This chain links TRBV7-8 with TRBJ1-4; the D gene is possibly TRBD1 (6 bases). Trimming left V 4 bases short and J 6 bases short, with 12 bases between. Germline V gives CDR1 SGHVS, CDR2 FQNEAQ. The CDR3 is 14 residues long. The CDR3 loop reads CASSSGTPDEKLFF. Written as DNA, the CDR3 is TGTGCCAGCAGCTCCGGGACACCCGATGAAAAACTGTTTTTT.

This clone was seen only once. The chain uses TRBV6-4 and TRBJ2-2; 9 nucleotides match TRBD1. The junction had 7 bases not matched to a gene; V was cut back by 6 bases and J by 5 bases. The CDR3 covers 15 residues. Germline assignment: CDR1 MRHNA and CDR2 SNTAGT. CDR3 region: CASSAGTGRTGELFF. CDR3 in DNA: TGTGCCAGCAGCGCCGGGACAGGGAGGACCGGGGAGCTGTTTTTT.

The gene calls are TRBV2 and TRBJ2-5, with a weak D call TRBD1 (5 bases). V gave up 10 bases and J gave up 3 bases, with 12 bases separating them. Germline CDR1 and CDR2: SNHLY and FYNNEI. This CDR3 spans 12 amino acids. The CDR3 is CATQGPEETQYF. DNA of the CDR3: TGTGCCACCCAGGGCCCTGAAGAGACCCAGTACTTC.

This sequence joins TRBV13 and TRBJ2-2; TRBD1 matches at 7 bases. V lost 5 bases and J lost 0; bases outside the gene matches: 3. Germline V gene data show CDR1 as PRHDT and CDR2 as FYEKMQ (reference sequence). The CDR3 is made up of 15 amino acids. This CDR3 is CASSRDRANTGELFF. The CDR3 region has the DNA TGTGCCAGCAGCCGCGACAGGGCGAACACCGGGGAGCTGTTTTTT.

V is TRBV5-1 and J is TRBJ2-7; the match to TRBD1 covers 10 bases. V lost 4 bases and J lost 3; bases outside the gene matches: 4. The CDR3 loop spans 14 amino acids. Germline V lookup: CDR1 SGHRS, CDR2 YFSETQ. This chain's CDR3 is CASSAGQGDYEQYF. As DNA, the CDR3 is TGCGCCAGCAGCGCCGGACAGGGGGACTACGAGCAGTACTTC.

The rearrangement joins TRBV7-2 to TRBJ2-7; D possibly corresponds to TRBD2 (5 bases). Trimming shortened V by 3 bases and J by 2 bases, and 23 bases separated the two germline ends. CDR1 SGHTA and CDR2 FQGNSA come from the germline V gene. This CDR3 spans 18 amino acids. For the CDR3, the DNA is TGTGCCAGCAGCTTCGGCTATTCGGACTTCCTGAACACCTACGAGCAGTACTTC. Amino acid sequence: CASSFGYSDFLNTYEQYF.

The chain uses TRBV2 and TRBJ2-2; D is possibly TRBD2 (6 bases). There are 15 residues in the CDR3. The V end was cut by 7 bases, the J end by 0 bases, with 12 bases between. CDR1 SNHLY and CDR2 FYNNEI come from the germline V gene. The CDR3 bases are TGTGCCAGCAATCCAGCGGGCCCGAACACCGGGGAGCTGTTTTTT. The encoded protein is CASNPAGPNTGELFF.

Comments on this clone: Within the sample, other DNA sequences also encode this same CDR3. The J gene is TRBJ1-3, the V gene TRBV6-5; no clear D gene. Germline CDR1 MNHEY, CDR2 SVGAGI. Trimming pared 6 bases from V and 0 bases from J, leaving 9 bases between. The CDR3 is 14 amino acids. The CDR3 spells CASSLSGSGNTIYF. CDR3 in DNA: TGTGCCAGCAGCTTATCAGGCTCTGGAAACACCATATATTTT.

The chain joins TRBV2 to TRBJ2-7; TRBD1 matches 9 bases. Germline V lookup: CDR1 SNHLY, CDR2 FYNNEI. The CDR3 totals 17 residues. Germline trimming cut 6 bases from V and 2 bases from J; bases unmatched to any gene: 14. CDR3 DNA: TGTGCCAGCAGCAATAGAGTCCGGGACAGGGCCACCTACGAGCAGTACTTC. Translating gives CASSNRVRDRATYEQYF.

The sample holds a few counts of this clone. The CDR3 region has the DNA TGCGCCAGCAGCTTGGAGATCGGTCAGCCCCAGCATTTT. Protein: CASSLEIGQPQHF. This rearrangement joins TRBV5-1 to TRBJ1-5; D is unresolved. The CDR3 loop spans 13 amino acids. CDR1 is SGHRS, CDR2 YFSETQ, per germline. Trimming stripped 0 bases from V and 6 bases from J, with 7 bases between.

The chain combines TRBV28 with TRBJ2-7, with D possibly being TRBD1 (6 bases). Per germline, CDR1 MDHEN and CDR2 SYDVKM. This CDR3 region has 14 residues. Trimming stripped 2 bases from V and 0 bases from J, with 8 bases between. CDR3 protein: CASSLGDISYEQYF. CDR3 DNA sequence: TGTGCCAGCAGTTTAGGGGACATCTCCTACGAGCAGTACTTC.

J is TRBJ2-5 and V is TRBV28; perhaps TRBD1 as D (6 bases). The V gene's germline CDR1 is MDHEN and CDR2 SYDVKM. This CDR3 comprises 13 residues. V was shortened by 8 bases and J by 2 bases, with 12 bases between the two germline ends. The CDR3 protein is CASRGQTQETQYF. The CDR3 DNA sequence: TGTGCCAGCCGGGGACAAACTCAAGAGACCCAGTACTTC.

This chain connects TRBV9 to TRBJ2-1; 9 nucleotides align to TRBD2. The CDR3 has 18 amino acids. The trim removed 3 bases at V and 3 bases at J, leaving 13 bases unmatched. Germline V gene data show CDR1 as SGDLS and CDR2 as YYNGEE. CDR3: CASSAPRLAGGYYNEQFF. The CDR3 DNA reads TGTGCCAGCAGCGCCCCCCGTTTGGCGGGGGGGTACTACAATGAGCAGTTCTTC.

J is TRBJ1-1 and V is TRBV15, with unresolved D. The CDR3 loop spans 14 amino acids. In germline, CDR1 is LNHNV, CDR2 YYDKDF (reference sequence). The germline V and J ends were trimmed by 0 bases and 3 bases, with 8 bases remaining between them. The CDR3 nucleotides read TGTGCCACCAGCAGAGATCGAGGGTACACTGAAGCTTTCTTT. It translates to CATSRDRGYTEAFF.

This clone was seen a single time. The chain combines TRBV29-1 with TRBJ1-4; 8 bases map to TRBD1. With V trimmed by 4 bases and J by 5 bases, 3 bases remained unmatched. Germline lookup yields CDR1 SQVTM and CDR2 ANQGSEA. The CDR3 sequence is 13 residues long. CDR3 bases: TGCAGCGTTGGGGGACAGGCGAATGAAAAACTGTTTTTT. As protein: CSVGGQANEKLFF. The variable domain in full, completed from reference TRBV29-1 and TRBJ1-4, reads SAVISQKPSRDICQRGTSLTIQCQVDSQVTMMFWYRQQPGQSLTLIATANQGSEATYESGFVIDKFPISRPNLTFSTLTVSNMSPEDSSIYLCSVGGQANEKLFFGSGTQLSVL.

The rearrangement uses TRBV19 and TRBJ2-6, with 10 bases lining up with TRBD1. This CDR3 spans 18 amino acids. Germline V gives CDR1 LNHDA, CDR2 SQIVND (reference sequence). With V trimmed by 5 bases and J by 1 base, 8 bases remained unmatched. CDR3 protein: CASSPWDRGGSGANVLTF. CDR3 DNA: TGTGCCAGTAGTCCATGGGACAGGGGAGGGTCTGGGGCCAACGTCCTGACTTTC.

The gene calls are TRBV7-2 and TRBJ1-5, with 7 positions matching TRBD1. CDR3 size: 14 residues. Germline CDR1 is SGHTA and CDR2 is FQGNSA. Trimming cost V 5 bases and J 2 bases; bases outside gene matches: 3. CDR3 DNA: TGTGCCAGCAGCCGACAGGGAGGCAATCAGCCCCAGCATTTT. It specifies CASSRQGGNQPQHF.

This clone was counted a single time. CDR3 nucleotides: TGTGCCAGCAGTTTAGAGCGGTCGTTGCCCGGGGAGCTGTTTTTT. Its protein is CASSLERSLPGELFF. The chain combines TRBV27 with TRBJ2-2; possible D gene TRBD2, 5 bases. Germline V lookup: CDR1 MNHEY, CDR2 SMNVEV (reference sequence). Between the trimmed V and J ends, which lost 2 bases and 6 bases, there was a span of 13 bases. This CDR3 comprises 15 residues.